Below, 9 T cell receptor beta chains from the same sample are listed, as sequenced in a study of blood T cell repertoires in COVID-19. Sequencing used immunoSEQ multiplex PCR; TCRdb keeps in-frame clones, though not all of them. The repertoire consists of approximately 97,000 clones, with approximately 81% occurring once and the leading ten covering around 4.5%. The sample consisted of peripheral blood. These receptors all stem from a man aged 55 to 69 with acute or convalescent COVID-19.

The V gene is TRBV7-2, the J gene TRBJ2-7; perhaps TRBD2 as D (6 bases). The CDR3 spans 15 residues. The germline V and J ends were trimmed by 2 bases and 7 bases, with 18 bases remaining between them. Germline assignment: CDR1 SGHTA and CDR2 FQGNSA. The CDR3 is CASSLLTGLTREQYF. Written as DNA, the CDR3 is TGTGCCAGCAGCTTACTAACGGGACTGACGAGGGAGCAGTACTTC.

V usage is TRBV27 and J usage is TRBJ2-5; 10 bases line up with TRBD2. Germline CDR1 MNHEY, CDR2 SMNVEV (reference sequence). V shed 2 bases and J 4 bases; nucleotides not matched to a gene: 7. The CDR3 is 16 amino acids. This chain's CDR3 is CASSLGLAGAGETQYF. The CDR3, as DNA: TGTGCCAGCAGTTTAGGCCTAGCGGGAGCAGGAGAGACCCAGTACTTC.

The DNA for the CDR3 is TGTGCCATTAGAGAAATTGGCGCGACACCTGAAGCTTTCTTT. Amino acids: CAIREIGATPEAFF. This chain connects TRBV10-3 to TRBJ1-1, with D hard to call. This CDR3 contains 14 residues. Looked up from germline, CDR1 is ENHRY and CDR2 is SYGVKD. Trimming shortened V by 9 bases and J by 6 bases, and 20 bases separated the two germline ends.

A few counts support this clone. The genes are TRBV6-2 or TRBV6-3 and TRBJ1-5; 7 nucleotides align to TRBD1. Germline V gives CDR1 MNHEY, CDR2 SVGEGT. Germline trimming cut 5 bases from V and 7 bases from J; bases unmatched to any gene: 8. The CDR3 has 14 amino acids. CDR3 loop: CASSTTGVRQPQHF. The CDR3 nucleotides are TGTGCCAGCAGTACCACAGGGGTACGGCAGCCCCAGCATTTT.

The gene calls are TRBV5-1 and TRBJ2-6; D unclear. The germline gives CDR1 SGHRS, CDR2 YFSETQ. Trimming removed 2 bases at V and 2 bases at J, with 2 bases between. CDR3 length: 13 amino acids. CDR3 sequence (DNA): TGCGCCAGCAGCTTCGCTGGGGCCAACGTCCTGACTTTC. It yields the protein CASSFAGANVLTF. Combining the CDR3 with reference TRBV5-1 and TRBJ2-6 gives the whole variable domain KAGVTQTPRYLIKTRGQQVTLSCSPISGHRSVSWYQQTPGQGLQFLFEYFSETQRNKGNFPGRFSGRQFSNSRSEMNVSTLELGDSALYLCASSFAGANVLTFGAGSRLTVL.

DNA of the CDR3: TGCGCCAGCAGCCTGCCGGGCACAGGGCGTTATAACTATGGCTACACCTTC. This gives the protein CASSLPGTGRYNYGYTF. J is TRBJ1-2 and V is TRBV5-1; tentative D call: TRBD1 (6 bases). This CDR3 is built from 17 residues. V was shortened by 4 bases and J by 1 base, with 20 bases between the two germline ends. Germline values: CDR1 SGHRS, CDR2 YFSETQ.

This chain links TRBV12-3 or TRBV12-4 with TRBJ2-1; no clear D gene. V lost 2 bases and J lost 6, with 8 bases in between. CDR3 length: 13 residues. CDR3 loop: CASSLLVGNEQFF. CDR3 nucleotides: TGTGCCAGCAGTTTACTAGTAGGCAATGAGCAGTTCTTC.

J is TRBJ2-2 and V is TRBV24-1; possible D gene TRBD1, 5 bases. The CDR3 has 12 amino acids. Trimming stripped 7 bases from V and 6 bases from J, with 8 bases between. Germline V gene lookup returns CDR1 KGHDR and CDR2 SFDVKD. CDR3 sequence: CATSKGAGELFF. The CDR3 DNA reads TGTGCCACCAGCAAAGGGGCCGGGGAGCTGTTTTTT.

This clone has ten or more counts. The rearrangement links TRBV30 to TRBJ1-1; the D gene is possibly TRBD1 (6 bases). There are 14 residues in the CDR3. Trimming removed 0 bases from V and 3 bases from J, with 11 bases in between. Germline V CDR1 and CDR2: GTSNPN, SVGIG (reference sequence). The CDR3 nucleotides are TGTGCCTGGAGTGTGAAGGGGGTAGACACTGAAGCTTTCTTT. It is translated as CAWSVKGVDTEAFF.